These 18 T cell receptor beta chains were sequenced from one sample in a study of shared clonotypes between healthy human individuals. Profiling relied on immunoSEQ multiplex PCR, and the TCRdb table lists in-frame clones only, not all of them. The sample lists fewer than 2.5 million clones, roughly 93% occurring once. The sample comprised naive CD4+ T cells from PBMCs. Subset reported: CD45RA+ positively selected. Receptors originate from a man aged 18 to 35 in good health. Some clones in this sample may be carry-over from other donors' samples.

The rearrangement joins TRBV5-1 to TRBJ2-1; D not resolved. The CDR3 spans 15 residues. Germline V gene sequence: CDR1 SGHRS, CDR2 YFSETQ. The V end lost 0 bases, the J end lost 1 base, and 8 bases lay between the germline ends. The CDR3 sequence: CASSLAGPSYNEQFF. The CDR3 DNA is TGCGCCAGCAGCTTGGCAGGTCCGTCCTACAATGAGCAGTTCTTC.

V usage is TRBV6-5 and J usage is TRBJ2-2; no reliable D call. This CDR3 is 11 amino acids long. With 1 base removed from V and 10 bases from J, the gap between germline ends came to 4 bases. The germline V gene has CDR1 MNHEY and CDR2 SVGAGI. The CDR3 protein is CASSYFAELFF. CDR3 in DNA: TGTGCCAGCAGTTACTTTGCGGAGCTGTTTTTT.

The chain employs TRBV11-2 and TRBJ2-7; D is possibly TRBD2 (5 bases). In germline, CDR1 is SGHAT, CDR2 FQNNGV. V was trimmed by 6 bases and J by 3 bases, leaving 15 bases between them. This CDR3 has 14 amino acids. The CDR3 loop is CASSWTAQNYEQYF. CDR3 nucleotides: TGTGCCAGCAGTTGGACTGCGCAGAACTACGAGCAGTACTTC.

J is TRBJ2-7 and V is TRBV9; 9 positions agree with TRBD1. The CDR3 totals 14 residues. Germline V gene lookup returns CDR1 SGDLS and CDR2 YYNGEE. Trimming at V came to 4 bases and at J to 9 bases, leaving 11 bases not matched to a gene. This CDR3 reads CASSSGTGTDVQYF. Here the CDR3 DNA reads TGTGCCAGCAGCTCGGGGACAGGGACGGACGTGCAGTACTTC.

In the case of this clone: At the DNA level, this CDR3 is encoded by other sequences in the same sample as well. The rearrangement uses TRBV9 and TRBJ1-2; D not certain. V lost 0 bases and J 0 bases, leaving 9 bases between the germline ends. The germline gives CDR1 SGDLS, CDR2 YYNGEE. The CDR3 consists of 15 residues. Written as DNA, the CDR3 is TGTGCCAGCAGCGTAGATCAGGACCCTAACTATGGCTACACCTTC. Translated: CASSVDQDPNYGYTF.

A few counts support this clone. The chain is built from TRBV7-6 and TRBJ1-1; D perhaps matches TRBD1 (6 bases). The CDR3 loop spans 14 amino acids. Germline V gene sequence: CDR1 SGHVS, CDR2 FNYEAQ. Trimming shortened V by 6 bases and J by 1 base, and 12 bases separated the two germline ends. The CDR3 spells CASSSQGGNTEAFF. The DNA of the CDR3 is TGTGCCAGCAGTTCACAGGGTGGGAACACTGAAGCTTTCTTT.

The sample holds a few counts of this clone. The rearrangement links TRBV7-9 to TRBJ1-5; no definite D call. Trimming removed 5 bases from V and 0 bases from J, with 5 bases in between. This CDR3 comprises 13 residues. Germline CDR1 SEHNR, CDR2 FQNEAQ (reference sequence). The CDR3 coding sequence is TGTGCCAGCAGCCAGCTTAGCAATCAGCCCCAGCATTTT. It specifies CASSQLSNQPQHF. The full variable domain, in which reference TRBV7-9 and TRBJ1-5 provide the parts outside the CDR3, is DTGVSQNPRHKITKRGQNVTFRCDPISEHNRLYWYRQTLGQGPEFLTYFQNEAQLEKSRLLSDRFSAERPKGSFSTLEIQRTEQGDSAMYLCASSQLSNQPQHFGDGTRLSIL.

The V and J genes are TRBV6-1 and TRBJ2-3; TRBD2 matches at 7 bases. The J segment lost 5 bases and the V segment lost 3 bases, leaving 8 bases of the junction unmatched. The germline CDR1 and CDR2 sequences are MNHNS and SASEGT. The CDR3 loop spans 15 amino acids. CDR3 amino acids: CASSEWREYQDTQYF. In DNA, the CDR3 is TGTGCCAGCAGTGAGTGGCGGGAGTATCAAGATACGCAGTATTTT.

This clone was observed a few times. The genes are TRBV4-1 and TRBJ1-1; 7 positions agree with TRBD1. V was clipped by 3 bases and J by 1 base; unmatched bases: 5. This CDR3 has 15 amino acids. Per the germline V gene, CDR1 is MGHRA and CDR2 is YSYEKL. This CDR3 reads CASSQLGQANTEAFF. The CDR3 DNA reads TGCGCCAGCAGCCAGTTAGGACAGGCGAACACTGAAGCTTTCTTT.

The chain joins TRBV6-5 to TRBJ2-7; 11 bases line up with TRBD2. The CDR3 is made up of 15 amino acids. V lost 10 bases to trimming and J lost 2 bases; unmatched junction nucleotides: 10. The germline V gene has CDR1 MNHEY and CDR2 SVGAGI. The CDR3 DNA is TGTGCCACGGCGTCTATAGCGGGAGGGCCCTACGAGCAGTACTTC. Its protein product is CATASIAGGPYEQYF.

This clone was observed a single time. The CDR3 DNA sequence: TGCGCCAGCAGCTTCTCCACCTCGGACTTGAACACTGAAGCTTTCTTT. Translating it yields CASSFSTSDLNTEAFF. This rearrangement joins TRBV5-1 to TRBJ1-1; D remains ambiguous. Germline assignment: CDR1 SGHRS and CDR2 YFSETQ. The length of the CDR3 is 16 residues. Trimming cost V 2 bases and J 0 bases, with 14 bases left between them.

The chain combines TRBV7-9 with TRBJ2-1; tentatively, D is TRBD2 (6 bases). This CDR3 region has 14 residues. CDR1 and CDR2 from the germline V gene are SEHNR and FQNEAQ (reference sequence). Trimming left V 4 bases short and J 5 bases short, with 12 bases between. Written as DNA, the CDR3 is TGTGCCAGCAGCTCCTCCCGGGAGAACAATGAGCAGTTCTTC. Translated, it gives CASSSSRENNEQFF. Using reference TRBV7-9 and TRBJ2-1 for the parts outside the CDR3, the full variable domain is DTGVSQNPRHKITKRGQNVTFRCDPISEHNRLYWYRQTLGQGPEFLTYFQNEAQLEKSRLLSDRFSAERPKGSFSTLEIQRTEQGDSAMYLCASSSSRENNEQFFGPGTRLTVL.

The chain recombines TRBV28 with TRBJ2-7, with 10 nucleotides matching TRBD2. Unmatched junction bases numbered 4, after V lost 3 bases and J lost 2 bases. In germline, CDR1 is MDHEN, CDR2 SYDVKM. This CDR3 spans 15 amino acids. For the CDR3, the DNA is TGTGCCAGCAGTTTCGGGACTAGCGACCCCTACGAGCAGTACTTC. It yields the protein CASSFGTSDPYEQYF. The complete variable domain, with remaining parts taken from reference TRBV28 and TRBJ2-7, reads DVKVTQSSRYLVKRTGEKVFLECVQDMDHENMFWYRQDPGLGLRLIYFSYDVKMKEKGDIPEGYSVSREKKERFSLILESASTNQTSMYLCASSFGTSDPYEQYFGPGTRLTVT.

As regards this clone: An end of the junction differs from the germline gene, which may be a read error. This chain uses TRBV5-1 with TRBJ2-5; D is possibly TRBD2 (5 bases). The germline V gene has CDR1 SGHRS and CDR2 YFSETQ. The CDR3 runs 15 residues. CDR3 protein: CASSFLDEGRETQYF. Written as DNA, the CDR3 is TGTGCCAGCAGCTTCTTGGACGAGGGCAGGGAGACCCAGTACTTC. Supplemented by reference TRBV5-1 and TRBJ2-5, the full variable domain reads KAGVTQTPRYLIKTRGQQVTLSCSPISGHRSVSWYQQTPGQGLQFLFEYFSETQRNKGNFPGRFSGRQFSNSRSEMNVSTLELGDSALYLCASSFLDEGRETQYFGPGTRLLVL.

The rearrangement links TRBV5-1 to TRBJ1-4; 8 nucleotides match TRBD1. The CDR3 is made up of 16 amino acids. V dropped 4 bases and J dropped 0; count of bases not matched to a gene: 5. The germline CDR1 and CDR2 sequences are SGHRS and YFSETQ. The CDR3 DNA reads TGCGCCAGCAGCCACGGACAGGGCTCAACTAATGAAAAACTGTTTTTT. Translating it yields CASSHGQGSTNEKLFF.

The rearrangement uses TRBV6-5 and TRBJ2-1; no firm D call. Germline V gives CDR1 MNHEY, CDR2 SVGAGI. The CDR3 is 13 residues long. Between the trimmed V and J ends, which lost 0 bases and 7 bases, there was a span of 7 bases. The CDR3 region is CASSYSPWNEQFF. CDR3 in DNA: TGTGCCAGCAGTTACTCACCGTGGAATGAGCAGTTCTTC.

This chain connects TRBV6-1 to TRBJ1-1; possible D gene TRBD1, 5 bases. This CDR3 comprises 13 residues. The germline V and J ends were trimmed by 6 bases and 4 bases, with 12 bases remaining between them. The germline V gene encodes CDR1 MNHNS and CDR2 SASEGT. The CDR3: CASSPVGGTEAFF. The CDR3, as DNA: TGTGCCAGCAGCCCCGTGGGGGGCACTGAAGCTTTCTTT.

This chain connects TRBV6-1 to TRBJ1-2, with 8 bases lining up with TRBD1. V was pared by 6 bases and J by 8 bases, with 11 bases of the junction left unmatched. The CDR3 length is 14 residues. Germline V gives CDR1 MNHNS, CDR2 SASEGT. As DNA, the CDR3 is TGTGCCAGCAGGGGGACAGGCTCGTTCTACGGCTACACCTTC. Translating it yields CASRGTGSFYGYTF.